Detailed here is one T cell receptor (beta chain). This sample was taken from a study of blood T cell repertoires in COVID-19. The assay was immunoSEQ multiplex PCR, and TCRdb's table has in-frame clones only and misses some. The repertoire holds about 160,000 clones, around four fifths seen once, with around 2.8% in the top ten. Sequenced material: peripheral blood. This receptor was obtained from a man in his 70s with acute or convalescent COVID-19.

CDR3 sequence reads: CASSTSGTGELFF. Here the CDR3 DNA reads TGCGCCAGCAGCACCAGCGGCACCGGGGAGCTGTTTTTT. The chain employs TRBV5-1 and TRBJ2-2, with D perhaps matching TRBD2 (5 bases). Germline-derived CDR1 and CDR2 are SGHRS and YFSETQ. CDR3 length: 13 amino acids. Trimming removed 4 bases at V and 4 bases at J, with 8 bases between.